This T cell receptor beta chain derives from a study of beta chain features in type 1 diabetes. About the research overall: What patients shared with healthy donors was a similar profile of age, gender and cell yields.

The length of the CDR3 is 14 residues. Germline V gene data show CDR1 as SQVTM and CDR2 as ANQGSEA. V lost 2 bases to trimming and J lost 8 bases, with 18 bases between them. Regarding the study as a whole: For Type 1 diabetes patients, all four CD4+ subsets carried TCRB CDR3s that were moderately but significantly shorter. Because the template was cDNA, high-expressing cells might be over-represented.

cDNA synthesis used the whole RNA isolate, giving expressed TCRB sequences. The repertoire was sequenced with immunoSEQ multiplex PCR; TCRdb's copy has only in-frame clones and lacks some. The data hold some 250,000 clones, with approximately 15% observed a single time. This clone has more than one count but fewer than ten. The target antigen is unknown. The chain uses TRBV29-1 and TRBJ1-2; D is possibly TRBD1 (5 bases). The sequence was obtained from a man aged 30 to 45 with type 1 diabetes. What was sequenced was naive CD4+ T cells from blood. CDR3 DNA: TGCAGCGTTGAAATGGGGCCAGCCGCCCTAGGCTACACCTTC. This translates into CSVEMGPAALGYTF.